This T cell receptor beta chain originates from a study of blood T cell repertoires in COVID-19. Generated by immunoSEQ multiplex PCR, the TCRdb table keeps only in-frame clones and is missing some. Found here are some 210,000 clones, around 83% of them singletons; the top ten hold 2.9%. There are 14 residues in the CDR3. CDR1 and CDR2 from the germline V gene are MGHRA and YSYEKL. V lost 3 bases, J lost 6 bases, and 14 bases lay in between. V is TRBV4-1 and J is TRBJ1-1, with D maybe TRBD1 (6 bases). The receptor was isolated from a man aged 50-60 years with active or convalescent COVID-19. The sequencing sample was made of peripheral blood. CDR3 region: CASSQIRGASEAFF. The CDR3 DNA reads TGCGCCAGCAGCCAGATCCGGGGGGCCTCTGAAGCTTTCTTT.